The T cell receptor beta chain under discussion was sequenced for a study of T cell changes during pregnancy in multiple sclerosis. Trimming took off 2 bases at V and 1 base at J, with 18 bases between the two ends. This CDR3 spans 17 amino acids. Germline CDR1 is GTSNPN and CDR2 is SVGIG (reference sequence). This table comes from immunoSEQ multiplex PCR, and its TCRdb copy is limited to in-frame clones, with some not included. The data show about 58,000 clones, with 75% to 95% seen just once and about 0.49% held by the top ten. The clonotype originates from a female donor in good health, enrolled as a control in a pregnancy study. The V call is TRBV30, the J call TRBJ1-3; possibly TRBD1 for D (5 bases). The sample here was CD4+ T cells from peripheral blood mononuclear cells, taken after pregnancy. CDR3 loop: CAWSSPKGFVSGNTIYF. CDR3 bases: TGTGCCTGGAGTAGCCCTAAGGGGTTCGTATCTGGAAACACCATATATTTT.